One and the same sample provided the 5 T cell receptor beta chains below, sequenced in a study of T cell changes during pregnancy in multiple sclerosis (dated by TCRdb to about 2019). The library was built by means of the immunoSEQ multiplex PCR assay. The table comes from immuneACCESS by way of TCRdb, which keeps in-frame sequences with V and J called. Part of the clones is missing from these tables; in studies checked, under half for an unresolved V gene and the rest for unknown reasons. This sample has about 42,000 clones in its table, and around 80% of those were observed once. The ten largest clones represent about 0.64% of the sample. The sample in question was CD4+ T cells from peripheral blood mononuclear cells, obtained before pregnancy. These receptors were collected from a female donor with multiple sclerosis, enrolled in a pregnancy study.

This chain uses TRBV2 with TRBJ1-4; the match to TRBD1 covers 7 bases. This CDR3 region has 15 residues. Germline loops: CDR1 SNHLY, CDR2 FYNNEI. Trimming removed 5 bases from V and 8 bases from J; junction bases left unmatched: 11. The CDR3 nucleotides read TGTGCCAGCAGTCGAAAGACAGGGTTGGGCGAAAAACTGTTTTTT. Its translation: CASSRKTGLGEKLFF.

Of note for this clone: The junction and the germline gene differ at one end; a read error may be behind it. This chain joins TRBV9 and TRBJ2-5, with D perhaps matching TRBD2 (6 bases). Germline CDR1 SGDLS, CDR2 YYNGEE. This CDR3 is built from 15 residues. CDR3 residues: CARTWGTLSREIQYF. The CDR3 region has the DNA TGTGCCAGAACTTGGGGTACCCTAAGTCGGGAGATCCAGTACTTC.

This clone was detected only once. CDR3 residues: CASSLSESSYNEQFF. CDR3 nucleotides: TGTGCCAGCAGCCTAAGCGAAAGCTCCTACAATGAGCAGTTCTTC. This chain uses TRBV7-2 with TRBJ2-1; D uncertain. This CDR3 has 15 residues. Germline V gene data show CDR1 as SGHTA and CDR2 as FQGNSA. Trimming removed 5 bases from V and 0 bases from J, with 11 bases in between.

The chain combines TRBV9 with TRBJ2-3, with D possibly TRBD2 on 6 matching bases. V dropped 0 bases and J dropped 1 base, with 15 bases sitting between them. The CDR3 is 17 amino acids. From germline, CDR1 is SGDLS and CDR2 YYNGEE. CDR3 protein: CASSVAPQASGTDTQYF. As DNA, the CDR3 is TGTGCCAGCAGCGTAGCCCCTCAGGCTAGCGGCACAGATACGCAGTATTTT.

The V gene is TRBV11-1, the J gene TRBJ2-7; D gene uncertain. The CDR3 spans 11 residues. The V gene's germline CDR1 is SGHAT and CDR2 FQDESV (reference sequence). V lost 3 bases and J lost 6, with 6 bases in between. CDR3: CASSFEAEQYF. The CDR3 DNA reads TGTGCCAGCAGCTTCGAGGCCGAGCAGTACTTC.